One sample yielded the 15 T cell receptor beta chains listed below, sequenced in a study of blood T cells in healthy people across ages (dated by TCRdb to about 2015). The library was built by means of 5' RACE. A second 7 to 11 cycle PCR used a sample-barcoded 5' primer and a J-beta primer mix. TCRdb redid the processing of the public reads, applying fastp at Q25 and MiXCR, and retained in-frame beta chains. Every distinct CDR3 protein forms one entry, paired with its most common genes and DNA. Within this sample are roughly 1.9 million distinct CDR3 sequences, with 35% to 50% of them counted one time only. In total, the top ten clones hold 20% to 25% of the sample. The sample was blood. The receptors were sampled from a human donor in good health.

This clonotype has just a few counts. This sequence joins TRBV28 and TRBJ2-4; D is perhaps TRBD1 or TRBD2 (5 bases each). Germline CDR1 reads MDHEN; CDR2 reads SYDVKM. V was pared by 5 bases and J by 1 base, with 15 bases between. The CDR3 loop spans 16 amino acids. The CDR3 nucleotides are TGTGCCAGCAGTACAGAATTAGAGGGGGCCAAAAACATTCAGTACTTC. Protein: CASSTELEGAKNIQYF. The whole variable domain, remainder taken from reference TRBV28 and TRBJ2-4, is DVKVTQSSRYLVKRTGEKVFLECVQDMDHENMFWYRQDPGLGLRLIYFSYDVKMKEKGDIPEGYSVSREKKERFSLILESASTNQTSMYLCASSTELEGAKNIQYFGAGTRLSVL.

The V call is TRBV11-2, the J call TRBJ1-1; tentative D call: TRBD1 (6 bases). V lost 5 bases to trimming and J lost 8 bases, with 15 bases between them. CDR3 size: 13 residues. Per the germline V gene, CDR1 is SGHAT and CDR2 is FQNNGV. The CDR3 sequence is CASSPRQDLEAFF. The DNA for the CDR3 is TGTGCCAGCAGCCCCAGACAGGACCTAGAAGCTTTCTTT.

This clonotype showed up just a few times. The rearrangement joins TRBV20-1 to TRBJ2-5; D call uncertain. From germline, CDR1 is DFQATT and CDR2 SNEGSKA (reference sequence). V lost 0 bases to trimming and J lost 6 bases, with 11 bases between them. The CDR3 totals 13 residues. CDR3 sequence reads: CSARDGVLKTQYF. The CDR3 DNA follows: TGCAGTGCTAGAGATGGAGTATTAAAGACCCAGTACTTC.

This clonotype appeared a few times. The chain carries TRBV7-2 and TRBJ2-5, with TRBD2 identical over 8 bases. CDR3 size: 16 residues. Germline V gives CDR1 SGHTA, CDR2 FQGNSA. J gave up 4 bases and V 2 bases, and 9 bases lay outside the gene matches. The CDR3 nucleotides read TGTGCCAGCAGCTTACATACGGCTAGCGGGTCAGAGACCCAGTACTTC. Amino acid sequence: CASSLHTASGSETQYF.

The chain is built from TRBV9 and TRBJ1-1; D is uncertain. Looked up from germline, CDR1 is SGDLS and CDR2 is YYNGEE. This CDR3 has 13 amino acids. Trimming shortened V by 0 bases and J by 2 bases, and 5 bases separated the two germline ends. CDR3 nucleotide sequence: TGTGCCAGCAGCGTAGTGGACAACACTGAAGCTTTCTTT. Encoded protein: CASSVVDNTEAFF.

The chain joins TRBV20-1 to TRBJ1-2, with 7 bases identical to TRBD1. Germline CDR1 is DFQATT and CDR2 is SNEGSKA (reference sequence). The V segment lost 0 bases and the J segment 1 base; nucleotides outside the gene matches: 5. CDR3 length equals 15 residues. CDR3 loop: CSARDGDSLNYGYTF. Written as DNA, the CDR3 is TGCAGTGCTAGAGATGGGGACAGCCTTAACTATGGCTACACCTTC.

The chain couples TRBV18 to TRBJ2-7; 9 nucleotides line up with TRBD1. This CDR3 spans 18 amino acids. The germline gives CDR1 KGHSH, CDR2 LQKENI. V lost 4 bases, J lost 0 bases, and 13 bases stayed unmatched. CDR3 bases: TGTGCCAGCTCACTCTCTCCAATCGACAGGGGGACCTCCTACGAGCAGTACTTC. Translating gives CASSLSPIDRGTSYEQYF.

For this clonotype: A junction boundary mismatches the germline segment, possibly from a read error. The chain links TRBV6-4 to TRBJ2-3, with 12 bases fitting TRBD2. Germline values: CDR1 MRHNA, CDR2 SNTAGT. The CDR3 has 16 residues. CDR3 region: CASSEASGGAADTQYF. In DNA, the CDR3 is TGTGCCAGTAGTGAGGCTAGCGGGGGGGCAGCAGATACGCAGTATTTT.

This clonotype has just a few counts. The rearrangement joins TRBV5-1 to TRBJ2-5; the D call may be TRBD1 or TRBD2 (5 bases each). The germline gives CDR1 SGHRS, CDR2 YFSETQ. CDR3 length equals 14 residues. Trimming removed 4 bases from V and 6 bases from J, with 16 bases in between. The CDR3 DNA sequence: TGCGCCAGCAGCACGGGACCTTTAGGACAGACCCAGTACTTC. Encoded protein: CASSTGPLGQTQYF.

For this clonotype: At one of its ends the junction is not consistent with the germline gene, which may arise from a read error. The rearrangement joins TRBV6-2 or TRBV6-3 to TRBJ2-4; D remains ambiguous. The germline V gene encodes CDR1 MNHEY and CDR2 SVGEGT. The CDR3 contains 12 residues. CDR3 protein: CAGSQTQNIQYF. The CDR3, as DNA: TGTGCCGGCAGCCAGACTCAGAACATTCAGTACTTC.

J is TRBJ2-7 and V is TRBV10-3; unclear D gene. Germline V gene sequence: CDR1 ENHRY, CDR2 SYGVKD. The CDR3 is made up of 15 amino acids. The V and J ends lost 3 bases and 3 bases respectively, with 15 bases between them. The DNA of the CDR3 is TGTGCCATCAGTGAATACGAAGGATGGGTCTACGAGCAGTACTTC. As protein: CAISEYEGWVYEQYF.

This chain connects TRBV28 to TRBJ2-1; 8 bases are shared with TRBD1. V shed 6 bases and J 7 bases; nucleotides not matched to a gene: 11. Germline values: CDR1 MDHEN, CDR2 SYDVKM. The CDR3 is 15 amino acids. The CDR3 bases are TGTGCCAGCAGCACCCTTAAGACAGGGGTAAATGAGCAGTTCTTC. Amino acids: CASSTLKTGVNEQFF.

This rearrangement joins TRBV7-2 to TRBJ2-5; D gene uncertain. The V end lost 2 bases, the J end lost 11 bases, and 15 bases lay between the germline ends. CDR1 and CDR2 (germline): SGHTA, FQGNSA. CDR3 size: 13 residues. This CDR3 reads CASSLFGRQEQYF. The CDR3 DNA follows: TGTGCCAGCAGCTTATTTGGCCGGCAGGAGCAGTACTTC.

The chain recombines TRBV6-2 or TRBV6-3 with TRBJ2-1, with 9 bases that match TRBD1. V trimming: 2 bases; J trimming: 7 bases; junction bases outside the gene matches: 12. Germline V lookup: CDR1 MNHEY, CDR2 SVGEGT. This CDR3 has 17 amino acids. The CDR3 DNA reads as TGTGCCAGCAGTTACGGCTTCTCGGGACAGGGAAGGAATGAGCAGTTCTTC. This gives the protein CASSYGFSGQGRNEQFF.

Comments on this clonotype: Because the CDR3 is missing its conserved closing phenylalanine or tryptophan, this is likely a read error. The genes are TRBV29-1 and TRBJ1-1, with D tentatively TRBD1 (5 bases). Germline V gene data show CDR1 as SQVTM and CDR2 as ANQGSEA. Trimming stripped 7 bases from V and 6 bases from J, with 15 bases between. This CDR3 has 12 residues. The CDR3 DNA reads TGCAGCGCCCAGGGCCCGGCGGCTGAAGCTTTCATT. Translating gives CSAQGPAAEAFI.